This T cell receptor beta chain was identified in a study of blood T cell repertoires in COVID-19. About the research overall: Italy, Spain and the United States were the sources of the convalescent and acute COVID-19 samples. PBMCs, B-cell-depleted T cells, or T cells were the source of the cDNA or gDNA that made up the material.

The CDR3 totals 13 residues. Trimming took 4 bases from V and 6 from J; bases not matched to a gene: 3. Per germline, CDR1 LGHDT and CDR2 YNNKEL (reference sequence). In the original processing: The authors estimated nucleated cell counts from reference gene primer amplification. Sequencing used immunoSEQ multiplex PCR; TCRdb keeps in-frame clones, though not all of them. The V and J calls and clone size are taken from that table; D and trimming were inferred from the DNA. The data contain some 100,000 clones, around 88% of them seen just once; the ten biggest clones take up 7% to 8.5%. This TCR was sampled from a woman aged 70-85 years with acute or convalescent COVID-19. The rearrangement joins TRBV3-1 (or the pseudogene TRBV3-2) to TRBJ2-7, with 10 bases that match TRBD2. The specimen was peripheral blood. The chain's CDR3 is CASSPLAGAEQYF. CDR3 DNA: TGTGCCAGCAGCCCTCTAGCGGGGGCCGAGCAGTACTTC.